Presented here are 17 T cell receptor beta chains from one specimen sequenced in a study of cytomegalovirus exposure and HLA in healthy donors. The primer mix had 60 Vbeta and 13 Jbeta primers. This table comes from immunoSEQ multiplex PCR, and its TCRdb copy is limited to in-frame clones, with some not included. Among 120,000 to 150,000 clones, over 75% were seen once, and the ten largest hold approximately 2.3%. The sequenced sample consisted of PBMCs. The receptors were sampled from a male donor in good health and CMV-seronegative.

This chain links TRBV11-2 with TRBJ2-7; 8 bases are shared with TRBD2. From germline, CDR1 is SGHAT and CDR2 FQNNGV. The CDR3 totals 17 residues. The J segment lost 3 bases and the V segment lost 1 base, leaving 11 bases of the junction unmatched. The CDR3 loop is CASSLGVLAGGDYEQYF. For the CDR3, the DNA is TGTGCCAGCAGCTTAGGGGTTTTGGCGGGGGGCGACTACGAGCAGTACTTC.

V is TRBV14 and J is TRBJ1-5; D might be TRBD1 (5 bases). V lost 4 bases and J 0 bases, leaving 19 bases between the germline ends. Germline-derived CDR1 and CDR2 are SGHDN and FVKESK. This CDR3 contains 18 residues. CDR3 DNA sequence: TGTGCCAGCAGCCCACCCCACAGGCCCTGGGATAGCAATCAGCCCCAGCATTTT. Encoded protein: CASSPPHRPWDSNQPQHF. Combining the CDR3 with reference TRBV14 and TRBJ1-5 gives the whole variable domain EAGVTQFPSHSVIEKGQTVTLRCDPISGHDNLYWYRRVMGKEIKFLLHFVKESKQDESGMPNNRFLAERTGGTYSTLKVQPAELEDSGVYFCASSPPHRPWDSNQPQHFGDGTRLSIL.

The J gene is TRBJ2-5, the V gene TRBV2; no clear D gene. The CDR3 loop spans 14 amino acids. CDR1 and CDR2 from the germline V gene are SNHLY and FYNNEI. Trimming shortened V by 6 bases and J by 1 base, and 12 bases separated the two germline ends. CDR3 nucleotide sequence: TGTGCCAGCAGCGAGGCTACCTTCCAAGAGACCCAGTACTTC. Amino acid sequence: CASSEATFQETQYF.

The rearrangement links TRBV4-3 to TRBJ2-3, with a possible D match to TRBD1 (5 bases). Trimming shortened V by 0 bases and J by 3 bases, and 13 bases separated the two germline ends. Per germline, CDR1 LGHNA and CDR2 YSLEER. The CDR3 contains 16 residues. CDR3 protein: CASSQEYAAGTDTQYF. The CDR3 coding sequence is TGCGCCAGCAGCCAAGAGTATGCGGCAGGGACAGATACGCAGTATTTT.

This clone was recorded a few times. This chain uses TRBV4-2 with TRBJ2-7; perhaps TRBD2 as D (6 bases). This CDR3 contains 14 residues. Trimming removed 5 bases at V and 3 bases at J, with 14 bases between. Per the germline V gene, CDR1 is LGHNA and CDR2 is YNFKEQ. CDR3 protein: CASSASVTGYEQYF. The CDR3 DNA reads TGTGCCAGCAGCGCTAGCGTAACGGGCTACGAGCAGTACTTC.

The CDR3 DNA reads TGTGCCACACAAATGACAGGGATGAACACTGAAGCTTTCTTT. It translates to CATQMTGMNTEAFF. V gene TRBV2 combines with J gene TRBJ1-1, with 7 bases aligning to TRBD1. J lost 0 bases, V lost 10 bases, and 8 bases had no gene match. CDR3 length equals 14 residues. Looked up from germline, CDR1 is SNHLY and CDR2 is FYNNEI.

This sequence joins TRBV5-6 and TRBJ2-2, with TRBD2 as a possible D gene (5 bases). Germline values: CDR1 SGHDT, CDR2 YYEEEE. Trimming stripped 4 bases from V and 6 bases from J, with 7 bases between. The CDR3 is made up of 12 amino acids. The CDR3 DNA sequence: TGTGCCAGCAGCCGGGATGCCGGGGAGCTGTTTTTT. Translation: CASSRDAGELFF.

The chain combines TRBV4-3 with TRBJ2-2; a possible D gene is TRBD1 (6 bases). The CDR3 has 15 amino acids. With 2 bases removed from V and 2 bases from J, the gap between germline ends came to 9 bases. CDR1 is LGHNA and CDR2 is YSLEER in the germline V gene. The CDR3 nucleotides are TGCGCCAGCAGCCAAACGGACAGAAACACCGGGGAGCTGTTTTTT. Residues: CASSQTDRNTGELFF.

The chain joins TRBV4-2 to TRBJ2-3; the match to TRBD2 covers 7 bases. With V trimmed by 4 bases and J by 6 bases, 10 bases remained unmatched. The CDR3 is made up of 15 amino acids. Per germline, CDR1 LGHNA and CDR2 YNFKEQ. The CDR3 reads CASSRSSGIGDTQYF. The CDR3 region has the DNA TGTGCCAGCAGCCGTTCGAGCGGGATAGGGGATACGCAGTATTTT.

This chain links TRBV10-3 with TRBJ1-1, with a weak D call TRBD1 (5 bases). In germline, CDR1 is ENHRY, CDR2 SYGVKD. This CDR3 region has 14 residues. Trimming stripped 6 bases from V and 5 bases from J, with 16 bases between. The CDR3 DNA is TGTGCCATCAGCGAGCCCGCCGGGACTACTGAAGCTTTCTTT. This encodes CAISEPAGTTEAFF.

This chain joins TRBV7-3 and TRBJ2-1; 7 nucleotides line up with TRBD2. After removal of 4 bases from V and 7 bases from J, the junction contained 7 bases not matched to a gene. Germline V gene sequence: CDR1 SGHTA, CDR2 FQGTGA. This CDR3 has 14 amino acids. As DNA, the CDR3 is TGTGCCAGCAGCTCAGGACTAGAAAATAATGAGCAGTTCTTC. Amino acid sequence: CASSSGLENNEQFF.

The chain is built from TRBV5-4 and TRBJ2-3; D is perhaps TRBD2 (5 bases). The germline CDR1 and CDR2 sequences are SGHNT and YYREEE (reference sequence). The V end was cut by 4 bases, the J end by 2 bases, with 14 bases between. The CDR3 length is 15 residues. The DNA for the CDR3 is TGTGCCAGCAGCGTTGGCGGGCGAGACACAGATACGCAGTATTTT. Translated: CASSVGGRDTDTQYF. Variable domain in full (rest from reference TRBV5-4 and TRBJ2-3): ETGVTQSPTHLIKTRGQQVTLRCSSQSGHNTVSWYQQALGQGPQFIFQYYREEENGRGNFPPRFSGLQFPNYSSELNVNALELDDSALYLCASSVGGRDTDTQYFGPGTRLTVL.

The CDR3 region is CASRTLRAFF. The CDR3 DNA reads TGTGCCAGCCGTACCCTGAGGGCTTTCTTT. The chain employs TRBV6-1 and TRBJ1-1, with D hard to call. Per the germline V gene, CDR1 is MNHNS and CDR2 is SASEGT. Trimming cost V 8 bases and J 11 bases, with 12 bases left between them. CDR3 length: 10 amino acids.

This sequence joins TRBV30 and TRBJ2-7; D might be TRBD2 (5 bases). V was clipped by 4 bases and J by 2 bases, with 9 bases between them. CDR3 length: 12 amino acids. CDR1 is GTSNPN and CDR2 is SVGIG in the germline V gene (reference sequence). CDR3 DNA sequence: TGTGCCTGGACCCTGGGAGCCTACGAGCAGTACTTC. Translation: CAWTLGAYEQYF.

This rearrangement joins TRBV14 to TRBJ2-5, with D possibly TRBD2 on 5 matching bases. Germline V CDR1 and CDR2: SGHDN, FVKESK. The CDR3 covers 16 residues. Trimming removed 1 base at V and 3 bases at J, with 15 bases between. CDR3 bases: TGTGCCAGCAGCCAAGGGGTCACCAGCGGAGAAGAGACCCAGTACTTC. It specifies CASSQGVTSGEETQYF. The full variable domain, with the rest looked up from reference TRBV14 and TRBJ2-5, is EAGVTQFPSHSVIEKGQTVTLRCDPISGHDNLYWYRRVMGKEIKFLLHFVKESKQDESGMPNNRFLAERTGGTYSTLKVQPAELEDSGVYFCASSQGVTSGEETQYFGPGTRLLVL.

V is TRBV29-1 and J is TRBJ2-1; TRBD2 agrees at 8 bases. The germline CDR1 and CDR2 sequences are SQVTM and ANQGSEA. V lost 4 bases to trimming and J lost 4 bases; unmatched junction nucleotides: 9. The CDR3 sequence is 15 residues long. The CDR3 reads CSVGFTSGVYNEQFF. CDR3 coding DNA: TGCAGCGTTGGATTTACTAGCGGAGTTTACAATGAGCAGTTCTTC.

This chain joins TRBV19 and TRBJ2-3, with TRBD2 as a possible D gene (5 bases). CDR3 length equals 17 residues. Germline V gene data show CDR1 as LNHDA and CDR2 as SQIVND (reference sequence). Trimming left V 1 base short and J 1 base short, with 15 bases between. The CDR3 bases are TGTGCCAGTAGTATAGTGCTACGGGGAGCCCGCACAGATACGCAGTATTTT. Amino acids: CASSIVLRGARTDTQYF.